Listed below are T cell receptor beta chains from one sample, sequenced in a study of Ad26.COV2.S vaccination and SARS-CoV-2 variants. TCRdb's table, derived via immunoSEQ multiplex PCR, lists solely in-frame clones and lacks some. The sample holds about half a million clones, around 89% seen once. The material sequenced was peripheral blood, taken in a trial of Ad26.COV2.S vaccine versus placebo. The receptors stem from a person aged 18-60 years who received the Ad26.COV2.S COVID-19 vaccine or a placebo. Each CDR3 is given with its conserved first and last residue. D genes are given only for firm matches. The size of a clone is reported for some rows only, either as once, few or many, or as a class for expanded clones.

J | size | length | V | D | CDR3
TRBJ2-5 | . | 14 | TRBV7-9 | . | CASSLAGAQETQYF
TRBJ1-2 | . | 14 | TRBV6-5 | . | CASSVTRDNYGYTF
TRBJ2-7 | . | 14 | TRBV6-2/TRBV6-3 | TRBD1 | CASSYRTGYVEQYF
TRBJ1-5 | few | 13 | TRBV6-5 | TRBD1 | CASMDRGFQPQHF
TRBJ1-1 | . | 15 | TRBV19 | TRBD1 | CASMLGEGANTEAFF
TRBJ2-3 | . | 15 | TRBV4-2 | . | CASSQVGASGDTQYF
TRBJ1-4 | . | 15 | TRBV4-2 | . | CASSQEGGGREKLFF
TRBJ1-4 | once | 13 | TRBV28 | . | CASGWDRDEKLFF
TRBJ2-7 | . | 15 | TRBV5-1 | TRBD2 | CASSGSPAGDYEQYF
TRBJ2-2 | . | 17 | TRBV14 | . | CASSPLFWRTNTGELFF
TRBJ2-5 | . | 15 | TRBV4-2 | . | CASSHPGGDLKTQYF
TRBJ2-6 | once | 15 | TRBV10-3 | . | CAIKAGLAGANVLTF
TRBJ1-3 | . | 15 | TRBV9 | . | CASSAESYSGNTIYF
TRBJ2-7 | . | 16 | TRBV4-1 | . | CASSQDGTQTIYEQYF
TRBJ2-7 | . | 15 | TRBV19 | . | CASSLTGSSSYEQYF
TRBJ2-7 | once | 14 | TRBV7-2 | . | CASSPGLSYYEQYF
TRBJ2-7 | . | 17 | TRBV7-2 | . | CASSPGVGIGRMGEQYF
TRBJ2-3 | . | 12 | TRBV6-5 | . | CASSYSRDTQYF
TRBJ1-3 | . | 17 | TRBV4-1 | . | CASSQGPEGYSGNTIYF
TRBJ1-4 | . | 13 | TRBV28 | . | CASTDSGPIKLFF
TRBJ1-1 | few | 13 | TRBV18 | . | CASSRGVDTEAFF
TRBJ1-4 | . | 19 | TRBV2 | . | CASSATGRRSAGANEKLFF
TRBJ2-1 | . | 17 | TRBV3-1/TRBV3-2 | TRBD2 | CASSAAEGLAGVAEQFF
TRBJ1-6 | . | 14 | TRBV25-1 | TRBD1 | CASRPGQGSSPLHF
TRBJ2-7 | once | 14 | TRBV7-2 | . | CASSLFAGSYEQYF
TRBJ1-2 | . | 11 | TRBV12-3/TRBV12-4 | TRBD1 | CASSLTGEYTF
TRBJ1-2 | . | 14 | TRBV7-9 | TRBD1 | CASSLHSGQGGYTF
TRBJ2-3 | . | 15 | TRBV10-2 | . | CASSESRASTDTQYF
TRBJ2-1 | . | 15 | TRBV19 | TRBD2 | CASSILRTSGTEQFF
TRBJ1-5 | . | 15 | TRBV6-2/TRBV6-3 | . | CASSSGESPNQPQHF
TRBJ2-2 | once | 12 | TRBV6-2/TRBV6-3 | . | CASSRRGRELFF
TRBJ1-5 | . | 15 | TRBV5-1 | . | CASSLEGQPNQPQHF
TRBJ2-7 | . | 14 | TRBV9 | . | CASSVGPVRDEQYF
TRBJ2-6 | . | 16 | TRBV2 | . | CASSERRISGANVLTF
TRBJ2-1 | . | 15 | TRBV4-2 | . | CASSQGAASYNEQFF
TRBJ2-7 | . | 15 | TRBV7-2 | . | CASSLHQGFIYEQYF
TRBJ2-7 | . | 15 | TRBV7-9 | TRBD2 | CASSSILGRAYEQYF
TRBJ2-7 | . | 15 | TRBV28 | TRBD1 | CASSLGGTAAYEQYF
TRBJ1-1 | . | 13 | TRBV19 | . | CASGGAVGTEAFF
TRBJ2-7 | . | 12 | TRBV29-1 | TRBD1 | CSGGTGPYEQYF
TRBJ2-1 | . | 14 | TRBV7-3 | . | CASSSRLGNNEQFF
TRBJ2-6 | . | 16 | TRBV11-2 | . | CASSDRTSSGANVLTF
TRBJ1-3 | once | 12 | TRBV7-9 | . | CASPSKVDTIYF
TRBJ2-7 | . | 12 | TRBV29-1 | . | CSVALSGYEQYF
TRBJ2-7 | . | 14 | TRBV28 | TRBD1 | CASRGTGGPYEQYF
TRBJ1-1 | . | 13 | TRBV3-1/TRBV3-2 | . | CASSVRGNTEAFF
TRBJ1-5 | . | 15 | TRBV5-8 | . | CASSLATGGGQPQHF
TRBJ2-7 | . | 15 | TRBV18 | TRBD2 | CASSPSSGSRLEQYF
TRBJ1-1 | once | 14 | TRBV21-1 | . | CASSTIGTGVWTFF
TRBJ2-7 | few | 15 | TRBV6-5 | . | CASSYSSIQLYEQYF
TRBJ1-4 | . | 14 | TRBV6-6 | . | CASSYDGTNEKLFF
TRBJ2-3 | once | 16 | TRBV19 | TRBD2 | CASSFPGLGLADTQYF